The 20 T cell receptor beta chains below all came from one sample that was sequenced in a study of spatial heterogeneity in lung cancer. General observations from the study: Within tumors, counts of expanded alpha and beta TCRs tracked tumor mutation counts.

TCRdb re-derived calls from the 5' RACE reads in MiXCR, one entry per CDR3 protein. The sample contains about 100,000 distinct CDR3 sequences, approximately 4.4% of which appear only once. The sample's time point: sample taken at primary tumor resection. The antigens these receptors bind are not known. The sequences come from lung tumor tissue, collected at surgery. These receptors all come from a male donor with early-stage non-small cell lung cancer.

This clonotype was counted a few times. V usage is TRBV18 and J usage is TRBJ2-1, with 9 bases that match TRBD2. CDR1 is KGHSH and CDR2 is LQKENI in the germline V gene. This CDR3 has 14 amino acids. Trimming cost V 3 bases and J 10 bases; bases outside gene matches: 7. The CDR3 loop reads CASSPLSGRGEQFF. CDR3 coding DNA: TGTGCCAGCTCACCCCTTAGCGGGAGAGGCGAGCAGTTCTTC. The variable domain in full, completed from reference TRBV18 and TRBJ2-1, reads NAGVMQNPRHLVRRRGQEARLRCSPMKGHSHVYWYRQLPEEGLKFMVYLQKENIIDESGMPKERFSAEFPKEGPSILRIQQVVRGDSAAYFCASSPLSGRGEQFFGPGTRLTVL.

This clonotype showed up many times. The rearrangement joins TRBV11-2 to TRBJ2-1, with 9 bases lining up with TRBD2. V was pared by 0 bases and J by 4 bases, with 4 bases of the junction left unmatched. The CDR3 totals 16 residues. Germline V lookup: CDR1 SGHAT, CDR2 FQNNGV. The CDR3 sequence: CASSLELAGSYNEQFF. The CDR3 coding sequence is TGTGCCAGCAGCTTAGAGCTAGCGGGATCTTACAATGAGCAGTTCTTC.

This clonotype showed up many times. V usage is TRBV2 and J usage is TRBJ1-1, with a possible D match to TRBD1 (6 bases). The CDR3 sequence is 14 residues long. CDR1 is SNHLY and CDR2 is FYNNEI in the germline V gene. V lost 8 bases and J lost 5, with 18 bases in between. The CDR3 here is CASGGTPTWTEAFF. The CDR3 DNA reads TGTGCCAGCGGGGGCACTCCGACGTGGACTGAAGCTTTCTTT. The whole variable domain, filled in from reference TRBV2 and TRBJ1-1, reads EPEVTQTPSHQVTQMGQEVILRCVPISNHLYFYWYRQILGQKVEFLVSFYNNEISEKSEIFDDQFSVERPDGSNFTLKIRSTKLEDSAMYFCASGGTPTWTEAFFGQGTRLTVV.

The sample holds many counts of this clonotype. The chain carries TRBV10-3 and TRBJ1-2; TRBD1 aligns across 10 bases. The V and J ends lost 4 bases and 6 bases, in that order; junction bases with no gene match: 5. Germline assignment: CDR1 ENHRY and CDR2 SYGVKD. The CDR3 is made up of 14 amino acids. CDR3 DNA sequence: TGTGCCATCAGTGTATCCGGGACAGGGGATGGCTACACCTTC. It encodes CAISVSGTGDGYTF.

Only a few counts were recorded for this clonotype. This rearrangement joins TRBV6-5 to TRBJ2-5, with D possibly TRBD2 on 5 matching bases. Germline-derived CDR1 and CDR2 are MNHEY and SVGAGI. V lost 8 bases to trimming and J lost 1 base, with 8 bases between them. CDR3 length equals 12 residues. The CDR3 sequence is CASRGFQETQYF. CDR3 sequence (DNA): TGTGCCAGCCGGGGATTCCAAGAGACCCAGTACTTC.

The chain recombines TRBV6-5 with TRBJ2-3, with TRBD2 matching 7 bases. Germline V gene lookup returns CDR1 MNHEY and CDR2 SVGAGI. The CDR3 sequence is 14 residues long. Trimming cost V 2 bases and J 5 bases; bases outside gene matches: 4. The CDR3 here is CASSYREVGDTQYF. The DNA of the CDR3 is TGTGCCAGCAGTTACCGGGAGGTTGGAGATACGCAGTATTTT.

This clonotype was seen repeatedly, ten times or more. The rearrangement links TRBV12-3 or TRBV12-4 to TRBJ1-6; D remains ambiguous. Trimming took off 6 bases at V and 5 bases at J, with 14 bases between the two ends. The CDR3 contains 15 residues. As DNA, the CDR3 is TGTGCCAGCAGACCAAGTTTTGGTAATAATTCACCCCTCCACTTT. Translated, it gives CASRPSFGNNSPLHF.

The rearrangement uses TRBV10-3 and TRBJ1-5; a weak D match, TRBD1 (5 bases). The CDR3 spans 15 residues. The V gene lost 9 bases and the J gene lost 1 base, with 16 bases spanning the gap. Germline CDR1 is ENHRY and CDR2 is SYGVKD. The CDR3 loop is CAIKKDGGSNQPQHF. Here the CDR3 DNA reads TGTGCCATTAAGAAGGATGGGGGGAGCAATCAGCCCCAGCATTTT.

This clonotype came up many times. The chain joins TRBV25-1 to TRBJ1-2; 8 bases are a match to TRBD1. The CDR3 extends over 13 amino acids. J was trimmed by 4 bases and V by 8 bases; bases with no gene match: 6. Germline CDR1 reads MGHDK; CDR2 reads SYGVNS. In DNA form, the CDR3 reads TGTGCCAGCGCCCAGGGGGCCGGCTATGGCTACACCTTC. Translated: CASAQGAGYGYTF.

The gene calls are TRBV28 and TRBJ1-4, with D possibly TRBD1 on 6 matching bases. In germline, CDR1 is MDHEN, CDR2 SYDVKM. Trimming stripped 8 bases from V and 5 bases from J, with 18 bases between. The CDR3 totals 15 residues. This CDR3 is CASSDIGGRNEKLFF. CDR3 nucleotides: TGTGCCAGCTCTGACATCGGGGGGCGAAATGAAAAACTGTTTTTT.

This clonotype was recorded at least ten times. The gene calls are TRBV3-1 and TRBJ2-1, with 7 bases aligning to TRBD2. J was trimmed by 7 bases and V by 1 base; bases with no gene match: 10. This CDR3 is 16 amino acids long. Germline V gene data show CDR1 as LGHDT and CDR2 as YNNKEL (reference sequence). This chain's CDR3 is CASSQGSGGPKNEQFF. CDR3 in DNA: TGTGCCAGCAGCCAAGGGTCGGGAGGACCAAAAAATGAGCAGTTCTTC.

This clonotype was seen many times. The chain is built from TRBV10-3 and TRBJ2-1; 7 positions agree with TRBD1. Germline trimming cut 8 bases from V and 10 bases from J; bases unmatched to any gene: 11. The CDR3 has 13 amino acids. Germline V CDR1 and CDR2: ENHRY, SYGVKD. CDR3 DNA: TGTGCCATCTCCGGACAGGTCGGGCGAGAGCAGTTCTTC. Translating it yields CAISGQVGREQFF.

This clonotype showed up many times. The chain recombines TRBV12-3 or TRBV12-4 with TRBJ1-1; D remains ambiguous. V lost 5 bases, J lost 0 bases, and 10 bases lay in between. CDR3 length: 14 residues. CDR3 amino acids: CASSGWTVNTEAFF. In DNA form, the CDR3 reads TGTGCCAGCAGTGGTTGGACGGTGAACACTGAAGCTTTCTTT.

The chain's CDR3 is CASSQLPGTGILEQYF. CDR3 nucleotides: TGCGCCAGCAGCCAACTCCCCGGGACAGGGATTCTTGAGCAGTACTTC. The chain is built from TRBV4-1 and TRBJ2-7, with TRBD1 matching 9 bases. Trimming removed 2 bases from V and 7 bases from J; junction bases left unmatched: 12. The CDR3 length is 16 residues. The V gene's germline CDR1 is MGHRA and CDR2 YSYEKL.

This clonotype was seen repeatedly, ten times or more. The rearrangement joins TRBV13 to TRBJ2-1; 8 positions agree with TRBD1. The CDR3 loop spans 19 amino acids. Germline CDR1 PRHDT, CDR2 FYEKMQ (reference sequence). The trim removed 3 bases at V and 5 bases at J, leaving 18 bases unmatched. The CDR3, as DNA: TGTGCCAGCAGCTTCCTAATTAGCCGATCGGGACAGGTTAACAATGAGCAGTTCTTC. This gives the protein CASSFLISRSGQVNNEQFF.

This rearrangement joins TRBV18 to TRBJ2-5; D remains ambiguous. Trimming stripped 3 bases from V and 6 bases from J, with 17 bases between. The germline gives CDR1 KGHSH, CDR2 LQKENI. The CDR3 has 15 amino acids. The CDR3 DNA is TGTGCCAGCTCACCGGAAGACTCCGACATGAAGACCCAGTACTTC. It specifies CASSPEDSDMKTQYF.

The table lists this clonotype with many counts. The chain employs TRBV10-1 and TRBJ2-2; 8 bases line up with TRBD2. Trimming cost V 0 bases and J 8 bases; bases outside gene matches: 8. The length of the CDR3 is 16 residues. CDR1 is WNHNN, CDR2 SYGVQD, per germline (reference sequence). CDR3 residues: CASSESTGLVSGELFF. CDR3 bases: TGCGCCAGCAGTGAGTCGACGGGACTAGTGAGTGGGGAGCTGTTTTTT.

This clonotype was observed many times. The CDR3 DNA follows: TGTGCCAGCAGTTTACAGGGGGCCGGTGGCTACACCTTC. Translated: CASSLQGAGGYTF. This chain links TRBV7-9 with TRBJ1-2, with 9 nucleotides matching TRBD1. The V gene's germline CDR1 is SEHNR and CDR2 FQNEAQ (reference sequence). V was clipped by 6 bases and J by 7 bases; unmatched bases: 6. The CDR3 has 13 amino acids.

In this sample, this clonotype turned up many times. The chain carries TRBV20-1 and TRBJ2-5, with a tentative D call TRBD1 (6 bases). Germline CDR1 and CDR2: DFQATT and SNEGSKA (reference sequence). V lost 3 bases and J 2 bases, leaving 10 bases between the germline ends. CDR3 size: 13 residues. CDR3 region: CSASNTGQETQYF. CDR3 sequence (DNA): TGCAGTGCTAGTAATACAGGGCAAGAGACCCAGTACTTC.

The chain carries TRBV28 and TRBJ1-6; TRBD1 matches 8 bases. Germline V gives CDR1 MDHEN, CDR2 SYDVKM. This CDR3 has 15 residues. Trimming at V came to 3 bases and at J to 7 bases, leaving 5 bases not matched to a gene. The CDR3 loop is CASSFHRGDNSPLHF. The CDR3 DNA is TGTGCCAGCAGTTTCCACAGGGGGGACAATTCACCCCTCCACTTT.